This TCR beta chain was identified during a study of CD8+CD57+ T cells in acquired aplastic anemia. Study-level information: The study obtained an average of around 2.9 ug of DNA from sorted CD4+ and CD8+ cells.

The use of genomic DNA as template underpinned the TCR beta VDJ and CDR3 profiling. TCRdb reanalysed the reads using MiXCR and keeps one entry per CDR3 protein. The table lists about 180,000 distinct CDR3 sequences, approximately 49% of them singletons, with roughly 3% in the top ten. This clonotype came up many times. The CDR3 consists of 14 residues. Trimming left V 5 bases short and J 8 bases short, with 17 bases between. This sequence was found in a human donor in good health. The source material was sorted CD4+, CD8+, or CD8+CD57+ T cells (not recorded which) from PBMCs. The chain is built from TRBV12-3 or TRBV12-4 and TRBJ2-3; D is perhaps TRBD2 (6 bases). The CDR3 DNA reads TGTGCCAGCAGTCTATCAGCGGGCCCCGGTACGCAGTATTTT. It codes for CASSLSAGPGTQYF.